Listed here are 28 T cell receptor beta chains from one sample, sequenced in a study of T cells after yellow fever vaccination. TCRdb re-called the 5' RACE reads with MiXCR, one entry per CDR3 protein. Found here are around 320,000 distinct CDR3 sequences, 7.5% to 9% of them singletons; the top ten hold around 3.3%. Sequencing used CD4+ T cells sorted from PBMCs, obtained 5 days after the yellow fever booster vaccination. Receptor source: a man between 18 and 35 years old who received the YFV17D yellow fever vaccine.

This clonotype has a count of ten or more. V and J are TRBV28 and TRBJ1-5; D unresolved. This CDR3 contains 12 residues. Germline loops: CDR1 MDHEN, CDR2 SYDVKM. The germline V and J ends were trimmed by 10 bases and 6 bases, with 13 bases remaining between them. CDR3: CATPSAGQPQHF. The DNA for the CDR3 is TGTGCCACCCCCTCCGCCGGTCAGCCCCAGCATTTT. Full variable domain (outside the CDR3, taken from reference TRBV28 and TRBJ1-5): DVKVTQSSRYLVKRTGEKVFLECVQDMDHENMFWYRQDPGLGLRLIYFSYDVKMKEKGDIPEGYSVSREKKERFSLILESASTNQTSMYLCATPSAGQPQHFGDGTRLSIL.

The V gene is TRBV6-2 or TRBV6-3, the J gene TRBJ2-3, with TRBD2 matching over 10 bases. The CDR3 runs to 13 residues. Germline assignment: CDR1 MNHEY and CDR2 SVGEGT. Losses at the gene ends were 9 bases for V and 2 bases for J; bases not matched to a gene: 2. The chain's CDR3 is CASGLAATDTQYF. The CDR3 coding sequence is TGTGCCAGTGGACTAGCGGCCACAGATACGCAGTATTTT.

The V gene is TRBV18, the J gene TRBJ2-6; 10 bases are a match to TRBD1. CDR3 length: 18 residues. Germline V gene data show CDR1 as KGHSH and CDR2 as LQKENI. After removal of 1 base from V and 2 bases from J, the junction contained 5 bases not matched to a gene. The CDR3 nucleotides are TGTGCCAGCTCACCACTAGACAGGGGGCAAGCTGGGGCCAACGTCCTGACTTTC. Protein product: CASSPLDRGQAGANVLTF.

This clonotype has a handful of counts. The gene calls are TRBV5-5 and TRBJ2-7; D uncertain. The germline V and J ends were trimmed by 1 base and 2 bases, with 10 bases remaining between them. The CDR3 is 14 amino acids. Germline loops: CDR1 SGHKS, CDR2 YYEKEE (reference sequence). The CDR3 DNA sequence: TGTGCCAGCAGCTTGTTCGGGCAGACCTACGAGCAGTACTTC. It translates to CASSLFGQTYEQYF. Variable domain in full (rest from reference TRBV5-5 and TRBJ2-7): DAGVTQSPTHLIKTRGQQVTLRCSPISGHKSVSWYQQVLGQGPQFIFQYYEKEERGRGNFPDRFSARQFPNYSSELNVNALLLGDSALYLCASSLFGQTYEQYFGPGTRLTVT.

This clonotype was observed a handful of times. This chain links TRBV28 with TRBJ2-6; no clear D gene. V dropped 11 bases and J dropped 2 bases, with 10 bases sitting between them. In germline, CDR1 is MDHEN, CDR2 SYDVKM. The CDR3 is made up of 13 amino acids. CDR3 sequence (DNA): TGTGCCTGTAAGGATCCTGGGGCCAACGTCCTGACTTTC. Its protein is CACKDPGANVLTF.

This clonotype was detected ten times or more. The rearrangement joins TRBV7-9 to TRBJ2-2; either TRBD1 or TRBD2 may supply D (5 bases each). The CDR3 has 14 residues. CDR1 SEHNR and CDR2 FQNEAQ come from the germline V gene (reference sequence). V dropped 4 bases and J dropped 4 bases, with 10 bases sitting between them. DNA for the CDR3: TGTGCCAGCAGCTCCACGAGGGGCACCGGGGAGCTGTTTTTT. Its translation: CASSSTRGTGELFF.

The chain is built from TRBV6-4 and TRBJ2-1; 7 bases line up with TRBD1. The CDR3 is 13 amino acids. V was pared by 2 bases and J by 8 bases, with 3 bases of the junction left unmatched. Germline V gene data show CDR1 as MRHNA and CDR2 as SNTAGT. The CDR3 protein is CASSDETGYEQFF. CDR3 bases: TGTGCCAGCAGTGACGAGACAGGGTATGAGCAGTTCTTC.

The J gene is TRBJ1-2, the V gene TRBV6-5; D is perhaps TRBD1 (6 bases). The length of the CDR3 is 13 residues. V was clipped by 9 bases and J by 8 bases, with 19 bases between them. From germline, CDR1 is MNHEY and CDR2 SVGAGI. In DNA form, the CDR3 reads TGTGCCAGTATAGCCGGGGGCGCGCGCGGCTACACCTTC. Encoded protein: CASIAGGARGYTF.

The chain is built from TRBV6-5 and TRBJ1-1; D gene ambiguous. V was pared by 4 bases and J by 1 base, with 22 bases between. Germline CDR1 MNHEY, CDR2 SVGAGI. This CDR3 has 18 residues. The CDR3: CASSLQFPRPGKNTEAFF. The CDR3 DNA reads TGTGCCAGCAGTTTACAATTCCCCCGGCCAGGAAAGAACACTGAAGCTTTCTTT.

V usage is TRBV20-1 and J usage is TRBJ2-1; 8 bases are shared with TRBD2. After removal of 3 bases from V and 5 bases from J, the junction contained 9 bases not matched to a gene. Germline CDR1 and CDR2: DFQATT and SNEGSKA (reference sequence). The length of the CDR3 is 15 residues. This chain's CDR3 is CSARPTGGPDNEQFF. The DNA for the CDR3 is TGCAGTGCTAGGCCGACGGGGGGGCCCGACAATGAGCAGTTCTTC.

This clonotype was counted only a few times. The chain is built from TRBV9 and TRBJ2-7; D gene ambiguous. Per the germline V gene, CDR1 is SGDLS and CDR2 is YYNGEE. This CDR3 has 13 amino acids. Trimming left V 7 bases short and J 3 bases short, with 14 bases between. DNA of the CDR3: TGTGCCAGCGAAGACTTGGGAATCTACGAGCAGTACTTC. As protein: CASEDLGIYEQYF.

This chain connects TRBV5-1 to TRBJ2-7; D may be TRBD2 (6 bases). This CDR3 has 13 amino acids. Looked up from germline, CDR1 is SGHRS and CDR2 is YFSETQ. V lost 2 bases to trimming and J lost 6 bases, with 12 bases between them. The CDR3 sequence is CASSFVGGAEQYF. The CDR3 DNA sequence: TGCGCCAGCAGCTTTGTCGGGGGTGCCGAGCAGTACTTC.

This clonotype has only a few counts. The chain is built from TRBV5-1 and TRBJ1-1; 8 bases are a match to TRBD1. V was pared by 0 bases and J by 13 bases, with 8 bases of the junction left unmatched. The CDR3 totals 13 residues. Looked up from germline, CDR1 is SGHRS and CDR2 is YFSETQ. The CDR3 DNA sequence: TGCGCCAGCAGCTTGGCCCAGGGGGCCCCAGGTTTCTTT. This gives the protein CASSLAQGAPGFF.

The chain uses TRBV20-1 and TRBJ2-4; 9 bases map to TRBD2. The germline CDR1 and CDR2 sequences are DFQATT and SNEGSKA (reference sequence). The CDR3 has 14 residues. V shed 5 bases and J 6 bases; nucleotides not matched to a gene: 8. This CDR3 reads CSAPVGLARNIQYF. The DNA for the CDR3 is TGCAGTGCTCCCGTCGGACTAGCGCGAAACATTCAGTACTTC.

This rearrangement joins TRBV6-1 to TRBJ1-2; D remains ambiguous. The V end was cut by 10 bases, the J end by 7 bases, with 10 bases between. In germline, CDR1 is MNHNS, CDR2 SASEGT. The CDR3 sequence is 10 residues long. The CDR3: CAIISGGYTF. DNA for the CDR3: TGTGCCATCATCTCGGGTGGCTACACCTTC.

This clonotype was picked up a small number of times. CDR3 sequence: CSASLGSKETQYF. The CDR3 nucleotides read TGCAGTGCTAGCTTAGGATCAAAAGAGACCCAGTACTTC. The V gene is TRBV20-1, the J gene TRBJ2-5; D not resolved. V was pared by 3 bases and J by 3 bases, with 11 bases between. The CDR3 covers 13 residues. The germline V gene encodes CDR1 DFQATT and CDR2 SNEGSKA (reference sequence).

This clonotype was found a few times. The gene calls are TRBV4-3 and TRBJ2-3; TRBD2 matches 9 bases. V dropped 0 bases and J dropped 6; count of bases not matched to a gene: 22. CDR3 size: 21 residues. Looked up from germline, CDR1 is LGHNA and CDR2 is YSLEER. CDR3 region: CASSQDPGGFSTSGREDTQYF. The DNA of the CDR3 is TGCGCCAGCAGCCAAGATCCCGGGGGTTTTTCTACTAGCGGGCGGGAGGATACGCAGTATTTT.

The chain uses TRBV4-1 and TRBJ2-1; 9 bases fit TRBD2. Unmatched junction bases numbered 5, after V lost 8 bases and J lost 0 bases. The CDR3 contains 15 residues. Germline V CDR1 and CDR2: MGHRA, YSYEKL. The CDR3 loop reads CASGLAGTSYNEQFF. The CDR3 coding sequence is TGCGCCAGCGGTCTAGCGGGGACCTCCTACAATGAGCAGTTCTTC.

The V call is TRBV5-6, the J call TRBJ1-5; no reliable D call. The CDR3 contains 14 residues. Germline V gives CDR1 SGHDT, CDR2 YYEEEE. Trimming removed 3 bases from V and 5 bases from J, with 12 bases in between. Here the CDR3 reads CASSWAATDQPQHF. CDR3 nucleotides: TGTGCCAGCAGCTGGGCAGCAACCGATCAGCCCCAGCATTTT.

The table lists this clonotype with many counts. V is TRBV20-1 and J is TRBJ2-6, with D possibly called TRBD1 or TRBD2 (5 bases each). CDR1 is DFQATT and CDR2 is SNEGSKA in the germline V gene (reference sequence). This CDR3 spans 15 amino acids. V lost 2 bases to trimming and J lost 0 bases, with 8 bases between them. CDR3 in amino acids: CSARRGASGANVLTF. In DNA, the CDR3 is TGCAGTGCTAGAAGGGGAGCCTCTGGGGCCAACGTCCTGACTTTC.

The chain couples TRBV2 to TRBJ2-2; TRBD1 aligns across 9 bases. CDR3 length: 12 residues. Germline trimming cut 10 bases from V and 6 bases from J; bases unmatched to any gene: 3. Per germline, CDR1 SNHLY and CDR2 FYNNEI. In DNA, the CDR3 is TGTGCCACCGGGACAGGGCCCGGGGAGCTGTTTTTT. As protein: CATGTGPGELFF.

This clonotype was seen a few times. The V call is TRBV4-2, the J call TRBJ1-6; the D is unclear. The CDR3 sequence is 13 residues long. With 0 bases removed from V and 7 bases from J, the gap between germline ends came to 4 bases. Germline CDR1 is LGHNA and CDR2 is YNFKEQ. CDR3 nucleotide sequence: TGTGCCAGCAGCCAAGATCCGAATTCACCCCTCCACTTT. Translation gives CASSQDPNSPLHF.

The chain combines TRBV19 with TRBJ1-2; unclear D gene. V lost 6 bases, J lost 11 bases, and 19 bases lay in between. This CDR3 is built from 13 residues. Germline CDR1 LNHDA, CDR2 SQIVND (reference sequence). In nucleotides, the CDR3 is TGTGCCAGTAGCCCCGGAAGGGAGAGGAGGTACACCTTC. Translated: CASSPGRERRYTF.

The CDR3: CASSGPSGGGQGDGYTF. CDR3 bases: TGCGCCAGCAGCGGACCGTCCGGGGGGGGACAGGGAGATGGCTACACCTTC. The gene calls are TRBV5-1 and TRBJ1-2; TRBD1 agrees at 9 bases. V shed 4 bases, J shed 6 bases, and the junction held 16 bases outside the gene matches. The CDR3 extends over 17 amino acids. Per germline, CDR1 SGHRS and CDR2 YFSETQ.

This clonotype appeared a few times. This rearrangement joins TRBV9 to TRBJ2-1, with a tentative D call TRBD2 (6 bases). CDR3 size: 13 residues. V lost 4 bases and J lost 7, with 12 bases in between. Germline lookup yields CDR1 SGDLS and CDR2 YYNGEE. CDR3 DNA sequence: TGTGCCAGCAGCTCCGGCGGGGTGAATGAGCAGTTCTTC. It codes for CASSSGGVNEQFF.

This chain connects TRBV11-2 to TRBJ2-3, with a weak D call TRBD2 (7 bases). The V and J ends lost 11 bases and 3 bases respectively, with 18 bases between them. The CDR3 has 14 amino acids. Germline V CDR1 and CDR2: SGHAT, FQNNGV. The DNA for the CDR3 is TGTGCCTCGGTGGTGGGGGGGGCGACAGATACGCAGTATTTT. It encodes CASVVGGATDTQYF.

The chain is built from TRBV5-1 and TRBJ2-3; D possibly corresponds to TRBD2 (6 bases). The CDR3 is 16 residues long. CDR1 is SGHRS, CDR2 YFSETQ, per germline. Trimming shortened V by 0 bases and J by 0 bases, and 11 bases separated the two germline ends. Written as DNA, the CDR3 is TGCGCCAGCAGCTTGGTGCGGGGCGGAAGCACAGATACGCAGTATTTT. It encodes CASSLVRGGSTDTQYF.

V and J are TRBV27 and TRBJ1-5; 8 bases agree with TRBD1. The CDR3 spans 13 residues. Germline CDR1 and CDR2: MNHEY and SMNVEV (reference sequence). After removal of 6 bases from V and 7 bases from J, the junction contained 5 bases not matched to a gene. The CDR3, as DNA: TGTGCCAGCAGAGGACAGGGTCACCAGCCCCAGCATTTT. It codes for CASRGQGHQPQHF.